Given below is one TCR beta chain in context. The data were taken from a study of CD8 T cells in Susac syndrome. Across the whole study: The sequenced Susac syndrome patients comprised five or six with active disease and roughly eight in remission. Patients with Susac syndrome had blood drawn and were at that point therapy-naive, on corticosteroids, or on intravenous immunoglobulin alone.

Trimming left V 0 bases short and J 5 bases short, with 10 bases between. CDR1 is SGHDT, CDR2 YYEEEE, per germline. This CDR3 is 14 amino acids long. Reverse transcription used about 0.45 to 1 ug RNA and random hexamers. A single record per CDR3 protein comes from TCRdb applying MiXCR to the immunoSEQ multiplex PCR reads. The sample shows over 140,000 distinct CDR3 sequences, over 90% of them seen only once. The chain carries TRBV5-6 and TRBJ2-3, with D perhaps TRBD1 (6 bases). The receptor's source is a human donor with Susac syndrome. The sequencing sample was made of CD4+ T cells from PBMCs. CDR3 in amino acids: CASSLGGHRDTQYF. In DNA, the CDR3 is TGTGCCAGCAGCTTGGGGGGACACAGAGATACGCAGTATTTT.